The sequence of this TCR beta chain was determined in a study of T cells in Graves' hyperthyroidism and ophthalmopathy. Study conclusions and caveats: Separating ophthalmopathy from stable hyperthyroidism was achieved by a 13 V-J model.

TCR beta CDR3 sequences were amplified from RNA transcripts. The HTBI primer set drove a first-round RT-PCR of the TCR CDR3. TCRdb fed the multiplex PCR reads into MiXCR, producing one record per CDR3 protein. Altogether about 690,000 distinct CDR3 sequences are present, 17% being singletons, with the ten largest covering less than 20%. This clonotype has ten or more counts. Its antigen is unidentified. The CDR3 consists of 17 residues. V was shortened by 4 bases and J by 0 bases, with 16 bases between the two germline ends. Germline V lookup: CDR1 MDHEN, CDR2 SYDVKM. This chain connects TRBV28 to TRBJ1-3, with unresolved D. This TCR was sampled from a man aged 50-59 years with Graves' hyperthyroidism. The specimen was blood. The CDR3: CASSSPEGYISGNTIYF. In nucleotides, the CDR3 is TGTGCCAGCAGTTCACCAGAGGGATACATCTCTGGAAACACCATATATTTT. Full variable domain (missing parts from reference TRBV28 and TRBJ1-3): DVKVTQSSRYLVKRTGEKVFLECVQDMDHENMFWYRQDPGLGLRLIYFSYDVKMKEKGDIPEGYSVSREKKERFSLILESASTNQTSMYLCASSSPEGYISGNTIYFGEGSWLTVV.